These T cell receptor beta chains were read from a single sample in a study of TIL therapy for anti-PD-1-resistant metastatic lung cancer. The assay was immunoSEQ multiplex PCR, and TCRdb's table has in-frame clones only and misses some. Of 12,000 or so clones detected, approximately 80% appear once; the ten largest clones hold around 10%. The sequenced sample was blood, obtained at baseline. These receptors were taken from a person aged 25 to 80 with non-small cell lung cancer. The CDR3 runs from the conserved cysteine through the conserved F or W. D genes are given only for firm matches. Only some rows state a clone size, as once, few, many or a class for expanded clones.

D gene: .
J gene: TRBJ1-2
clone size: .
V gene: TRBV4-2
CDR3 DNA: TGTGCCAGCAGCCAAGACCAGGTCGCTAACTATGGCTACACCTTC
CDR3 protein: CASSQDQVANYGYTF

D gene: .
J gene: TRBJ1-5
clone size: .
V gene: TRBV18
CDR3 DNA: TGTGCCAGCTCACCGGCGGACAGTTATAGCAATCAGCCCCAGCATTTT
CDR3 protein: CASSPADSYSNQPQHF

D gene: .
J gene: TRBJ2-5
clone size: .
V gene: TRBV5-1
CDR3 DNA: TGCGCCAGCAGCTCCGTTAGTGTCAGAAAAGAGACCCAGTACTTC
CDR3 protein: CASSSVSVRKETQYF

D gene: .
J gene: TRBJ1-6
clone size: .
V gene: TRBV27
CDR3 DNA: TGTGCCAGCAGTCTGTCGGTGGGGTACTATAATTCACCCCTCCACTTT
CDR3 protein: CASSLSVGYYNSPLHF

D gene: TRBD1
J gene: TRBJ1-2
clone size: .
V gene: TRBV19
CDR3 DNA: TGTGCCAGTAGTATAGAAGACAGGGTGTATGGCTACACCTTC
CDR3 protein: CASSIEDRVYGYTF

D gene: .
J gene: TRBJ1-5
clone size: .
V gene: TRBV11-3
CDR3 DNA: TGTGCCAGCAGCTTAGACCATGGCGGGGGTAGCAATCAGCCCCAGCATTTT
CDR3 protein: CASSLDHGGGSNQPQHF

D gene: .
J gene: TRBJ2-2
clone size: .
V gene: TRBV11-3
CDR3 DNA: TGTGCCAGCAGCTTACTGACCCTGACTACCTCGAACACCGGGGAGCTGTTTTTT
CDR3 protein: CASSLLTLTTSNTGELFF

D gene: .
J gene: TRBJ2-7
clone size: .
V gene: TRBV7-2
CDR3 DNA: TGTGCCAGCAGCTTACCGAATGGGGCGGGCCACTTTCAACCCTACGAGCAGTACTTC
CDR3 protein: CASSLPNGAGHFQPYEQYF

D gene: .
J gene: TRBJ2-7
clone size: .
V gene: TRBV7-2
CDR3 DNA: TGTGCCAGCAGCTTAAACCACGAGCAGTACTTC
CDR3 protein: CASSLNHEQYF

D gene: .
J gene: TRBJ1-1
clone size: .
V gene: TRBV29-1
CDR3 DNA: TGCAGCGTTGAGGGTCAGAACACTGAAGCTTTCTTT
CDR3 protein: CSVEGQNTEAFF

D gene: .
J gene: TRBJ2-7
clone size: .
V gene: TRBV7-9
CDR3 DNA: TGTGCCAGCAGCTTTGCCTACGAGCAGTACTTC
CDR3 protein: CASSFAYEQYF

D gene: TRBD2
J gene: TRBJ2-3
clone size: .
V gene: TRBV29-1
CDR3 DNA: TGCAGCGCTCCGCGCGGGGGGGGCACAGATACGCAGTATTTT
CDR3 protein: CSAPRGGGTDTQYF

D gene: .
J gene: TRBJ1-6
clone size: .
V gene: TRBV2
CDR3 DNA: TGTGCCAGCAAGGCTCGGGGACGGAATAATTCACCCCTCCACTTT
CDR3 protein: CASKARGRNNSPLHF

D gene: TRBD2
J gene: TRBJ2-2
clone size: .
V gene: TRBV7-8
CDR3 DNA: TGTGCCAGCAGCTTAGTGCGGGAGATCGGGGAGCTGTTTTTT
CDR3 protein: CASSLVREIGELFF

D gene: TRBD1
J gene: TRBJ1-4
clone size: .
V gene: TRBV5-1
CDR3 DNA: TGCGCCAGCACCTCCGACAGGGGAGACGAAAAACTGTTTTTT
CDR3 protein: CASTSDRGDEKLFF

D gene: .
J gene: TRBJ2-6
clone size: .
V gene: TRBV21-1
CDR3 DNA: TGTGCCAGCAGCAGGACAGGTTCTGGGGCCAACGTCCCGACTTTC
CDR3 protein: CASSRTGSGANVPTF

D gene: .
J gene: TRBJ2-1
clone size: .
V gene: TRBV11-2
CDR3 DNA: TGTGCCAGCAGCTTAATGGACACAACGAATGAGCAGTTCTTC
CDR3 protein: CASSLMDTTNEQFF

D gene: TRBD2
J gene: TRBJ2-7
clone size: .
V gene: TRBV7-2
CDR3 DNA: TGTGCCAGCAGCTTGGGCGGGACTAGCGGGAGTAGTTACGAGCAGTACTTC
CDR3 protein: CASSLGGTSGSSYEQYF

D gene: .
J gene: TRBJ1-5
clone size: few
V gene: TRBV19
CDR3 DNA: TGTGCCAGTAGTACGAATTGGGGACGGCGCAATCAGCCCCAGCATTTT
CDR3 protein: CASSTNWGRRNQPQHF

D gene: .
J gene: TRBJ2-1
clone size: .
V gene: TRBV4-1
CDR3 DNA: TGCGCCAGCAGCCAAGGCCTGATCCGACAGGTCTACAATGAGCAGTTCTTC
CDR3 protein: CASSQGLIRQVYNEQFF

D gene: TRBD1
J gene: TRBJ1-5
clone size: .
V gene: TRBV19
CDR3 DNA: TGTGCCAGTCGGGACAGAGCAAGCAATCAGCCCCAGCATTTT
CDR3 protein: CASRDRASNQPQHF

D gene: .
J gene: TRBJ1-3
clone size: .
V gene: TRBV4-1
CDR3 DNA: TGTGCCAGCAGCCAAGACGGGGGTTCGGACACCATATATTTT
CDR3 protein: CASSQDGGSDTIYF

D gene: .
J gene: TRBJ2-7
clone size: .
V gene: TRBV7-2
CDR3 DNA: TGTGCCAGCAGCTTAACGGGCGGGCTCCCTGAGCAGTACTTC
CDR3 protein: CASSLTGGLPEQYF

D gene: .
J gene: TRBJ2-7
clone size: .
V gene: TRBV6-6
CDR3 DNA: TGTGCCAGCAGTTACTCGGGGGGCTCCTACGAGCAGTACTTC
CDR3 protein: CASSYSGGSYEQYF

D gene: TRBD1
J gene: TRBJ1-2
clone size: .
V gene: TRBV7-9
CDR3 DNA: TGTGCCAGCAGTTCTGGACAGGCCCATAACTATGGCTACACCTTC
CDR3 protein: CASSSGQAHNYGYTF